The 16 T cell receptor beta chains in this list originate from one sample, sequenced in a study of PD-L1 blockade in urothelial cancer. Time point denoted: pretreatment peripheral blood. Measured with immunoSEQ multiplex PCR; TCRdb has only the in-frame clones, and not every one. Among roughly 39,000 clones listed, approximately 90% were seen once. The material was PBMCs, obtained around atezolizumab (anti-PD-L1) treatment. The source is a woman in her sixties or seventies with urothelial cancer.

The chain carries TRBV4-1 and TRBJ2-3; 7 nucleotides agree with TRBD2. The junction had 9 bases not matched to a gene; V was cut back by 0 bases and J by 6 bases. This CDR3 is 16 amino acids long. Germline CDR1 reads MGHRA; CDR2 reads YSYEKL. DNA for the CDR3: TGCGCCAGCAGCCAAGAAGCTACCGCGGGGGTTGATACGCAGTATTTT. Encoded protein: CASSQEATAGVDTQYF.

This clone was found once. This chain links TRBV28 with TRBJ2-1, with 7 nucleotides matching TRBD2. Germline V gene sequence: CDR1 MDHEN, CDR2 SYDVKM. The J segment lost 6 bases and the V segment lost 10 bases, leaving 12 bases of the junction unmatched. CDR3 size: 14 residues. In nucleotides, the CDR3 is TGTGCCACCAGAGAGCGGGGTGAAAGCAATGAGCAGTTCTTC. The encoded protein is CATRERGESNEQFF.

This chain's CDR3 is CASSQYSGRPTYEQYF. The CDR3 DNA reads as TGTGCCAGCAGCCAATATAGCGGGCGACCAACCTACGAGCAGTACTTC. This chain links TRBV5-6 with TRBJ2-7, with 7 bases that match TRBD2. The trim removed 4 bases at V and 2 bases at J, leaving 12 bases unmatched. Germline loops: CDR1 SGHDT, CDR2 YYEEEE. The CDR3 has 16 residues.

V gene TRBV29-1 combines with J gene TRBJ2-7; D possibly corresponds to TRBD2 (6 bases). CDR1 is SQVTM, CDR2 ANQGSEA, per germline. This CDR3 is 12 amino acids long. The V and J ends lost 2 bases and 6 bases respectively, with 11 bases between them. The CDR3 protein is CSVESQGGEQYF. The CDR3 DNA is TGCAGCGTTGAATCCCAGGGAGGCGAGCAGTACTTC.

This chain uses TRBV6-5 with TRBJ2-7; 13 positions agree with TRBD2. V trimming: 7 bases; J trimming: 2 bases; junction bases outside the gene matches: 5. From germline, CDR1 is MNHEY and CDR2 SVGAGI. CDR3 length: 15 residues. The DNA of the CDR3 is TGTGCCAGCACCTACGGGACTAGCGGGACCTACGAGCAGTACTTC. Protein product: CASTYGTSGTYEQYF.

This rearrangement joins TRBV10-2 to TRBJ2-7, with D perhaps matching TRBD2 (7 bases). V was trimmed by 6 bases and J by 1 base, leaving 13 bases between them. Germline CDR1 WSHSY, CDR2 SAAADI. The CDR3 contains 14 residues. The CDR3 here is CASRKGGPSYEQYF. The CDR3 region has the DNA TGCGCCAGCAGAAAGGGGGGGCCTTCCTACGAGCAGTACTTC.

The genes are TRBV4-2 and TRBJ2-1, with D perhaps matching TRBD1 (5 bases). Trimming pared 4 bases from V and 1 base from J, leaving 8 bases between. The CDR3 sequence is 14 residues long. Per germline, CDR1 LGHNA and CDR2 YNFKEQ. The CDR3 DNA sequence: TGTGCCAGCAGCCCAGGACAATCCTACAATGAGCAGTTCTTC. This sequence encodes CASSPGQSYNEQFF.

V and J are TRBV29-1 and TRBJ1-5, with D possibly matching TRBD1 (6 bases). Trimming shortened V by 0 bases and J by 1 base, and 16 bases separated the two germline ends. Germline CDR1 reads SQVTM; CDR2 reads ANQGSEA. This CDR3 has 17 residues. CDR3 amino acids: CSVEDFYGTSSNQPQHF. CDR3 nucleotides: TGCAGCGTTGAAGATTTCTACGGGACATCCAGCAATCAGCCCCAGCATTTT.

The rearrangement uses TRBV9 and TRBJ2-7; D possibly corresponds to TRBD2 (6 bases). This CDR3 region has 14 residues. Germline values: CDR1 SGDLS, CDR2 YYNGEE. V lost 0 bases and J 4 bases, leaving 11 bases between the germline ends. The CDR3 loop is CASSVGSGSYEQYF. For the CDR3, the DNA is TGTGCCAGCAGCGTAGGTTCCGGGAGTTACGAGCAGTACTTC.

This rearrangement joins TRBV7-2 to TRBJ2-2; 8 bases line up with TRBD2. Germline V gene sequence: CDR1 SGHTA, CDR2 FQGNSA. The CDR3 is 14 residues long. The V and J ends lost 5 bases and 6 bases, in that order; junction bases with no gene match: 5. CDR3 DNA: TGTGCCAGCAGCCTAATACTAGCGGCCGGGGAGCTGTTTTTT. As protein: CASSLILAAGELFF. Full variable domain (rest looked up from reference TRBV7-2 and TRBJ2-2): GAGVSQSPSNKVTEKGKDVELRCDPISGHTALYWYRQSLGQGLEFLIYFQGNSAPDKSGLPSDRFSAERTGGSVSTLTIQRTQQEDSAVYLCASSLILAAGELFFGEGSRLTVL.

This chain links TRBV27 with TRBJ1-5; maybe TRBD1 (5 bases). The CDR3 has 14 residues. With 5 bases removed from V and 7 bases from J, the gap between germline ends came to 15 bases. CDR1 MNHEY and CDR2 SMNVEV come from the germline V gene (reference sequence). CDR3: CASSQGRVEQPQHF. The CDR3 bases are TGTGCCAGCAGTCAGGGTAGAGTTGAGCAGCCCCAGCATTTT.

This clone came up a few times. CDR3 DNA sequence: TGTGCCAGCAGTGCGGGGGATGAGCAGTTCTTC. The encoded protein is CASSAGDEQFF. This chain connects TRBV25-1 to TRBJ2-1; TRBD2 is a possible D gene (6 bases). Germline CDR1 reads MGHDK; CDR2 reads SYGVNS. V gave up 4 bases and J gave up 8 bases, with 6 bases separating them. There are 11 residues in the CDR3.

This clone has only one observation. The chain employs TRBV12-5 and TRBJ2-1, with D possibly TRBD1 on 6 matching bases. V lost 0 bases, J lost 7 bases, and 16 bases lay in between. The CDR3 is made up of 16 amino acids. Germline loops: CDR1 LGHNT, CDR2 FRNRAP. CDR3 protein: CASGLVRQARGNEQFF. The CDR3 nucleotides are TGTGCTAGTGGTTTGGTCCGACAAGCCAGGGGAAATGAGCAGTTCTTC.

V gene TRBV2 combines with J gene TRBJ1-1; no clear D gene. Germline-derived CDR1 and CDR2 are SNHLY and FYNNEI. The CDR3 is 11 amino acids. V dropped 4 bases and J dropped 5 bases, with 5 bases sitting between them. The CDR3 sequence is CASSGVTEAFF. CDR3 nucleotide sequence: TGTGCCAGCAGTGGAGTAACTGAAGCTTTCTTT.

V usage is TRBV12-1 and J usage is TRBJ1-5; TRBD1 is taken as the D call from the table, unchecked against the DNA. TRBV12-1 is tagged as a pseudogene. The CDR3 is 16 residues long. The CDR3 DNA sequence: TGTGCCAGCAGCCCTTTCTCAGGGATTTCGGATCAGCCCCAGCATTTT. Translating gives CASSPFSGISDQPQHF.

The J gene is TRBJ2-2, the V gene TRBV2; TRBD2 matches at 8 bases. The CDR3 sequence is 18 residues long. Losses at the gene ends were 5 bases for V and 1 base for J; bases not matched to a gene: 12. Germline assignment: CDR1 SNHLY and CDR2 FYNNEI. As DNA, the CDR3 is TGTGCCAGCAGTACTAGCGGAGGCCTCGTTGGGAACACCGGGGAGCTGTTTTTT. Translation: CASSTSGGLVGNTGELFF.